This T cell receptor (beta chain) emerged from a study of early stage breast cancer tumors. About the study: ER+/PR+/HER2- status applied to about 70% of the 16 invasive breast tumors. Each sample averaged approximately 9.9-fold read coverage.

The germline V gene has CDR1 SNHLY and CDR2 FYNNEI. The CDR3 loop spans 14 amino acids. Trimming took 4 bases from V and 2 from J; bases not matched to a gene: 4. Concerning this clone itself: The antigen is undetermined.

Here immunoSEQ multiplex PCR was the method, and the copy in TCRdb shows in-frame clones only, minus some. Altogether tens of thousands of clones are present, just over 90% being singletons, with the ten largest covering 4% to 5.5%. Points from the study as a whole: Tumor and normal breast were distinguished via blood comparison in about 90% of the 16 patients. Most shared enriched TCRB sequences were commonly generated ones.

This receptor was obtained from an older person with breast cancer. Sequencing used blood. The V and J genes are TRBV2 and TRBJ1-1, with 7 bases aligning to TRBD1. The CDR3 spells CASSVQGGNTEAFF. The CDR3 DNA sequence: TGTGCCAGCAGTGTTCAGGGGGGCAACACTGAAGCTTTCTTT. Drawing the rest from reference TRBV2 and TRBJ1-1, the complete variable domain is EPEVTQTPSHQVTQMGQEVILRCVPISNHLYFYWYRQILGQKVEFLVSFYNNEISEKSEIFDDQFSVERPDGSNFTLKIRSTKLEDSAMYFCASSVQGGNTEAFFGQGTRLTVV.